Listed below are T cell receptor beta chains from one sample, sequenced in a study of blood T cell repertoires in COVID-19. Generated by immunoSEQ multiplex PCR, the TCRdb table keeps only in-frame clones and is missing some. The table lists approximately 170,000 clones, around four fifths of them singletons. Sequences were obtained from PBMCs or T cells enriched from blood (not recorded which). The receptors were gathered from a woman aged 45 to 65 who had recovered from COVID-19. CDR3s include the opening cysteine and the closing phenylalanine or tryptophan. The D gene is left open where the match is weak. Some rows mark clone size as missing; the rest say once, few, many or name a class of expanded clone.

-	TRBV7-9	TRBJ2-5	-	TGTGCCAGCAGCTTAAGGGGGTTGGAGACCCAGTACTTC	CASSLRGLETQYF
-	TRBV9	TRBJ2-5	-	TGTGCCAGCAGCGTCTCCAGTACAGGGATGGGAGAGACCCAGTACTTC	CASSVSSTGMGETQYF
TRBD2	TRBV6-4	TRBJ2-1	-	TGTGCCAGCAGGCGACAGGAGAGACTAGCGGGTACTTCCTACAATGAGCAGTTCTTC	CASRRQERLAGTSYNEQFF
TRBD2	TRBV2	TRBJ2-3	-	TGTGCCAGCAGTGGCGGGTGGCTAGCGGGTAGCACAGATACGCAGTATTTT	CASSGGWLAGSTDTQYF
TRBD2	TRBV27	TRBJ2-1	-	TGTGCCAGCAGTTTAAGTTGGGGACTAGCGGCCTCAAATGAGCAGTTCTTC	CASSLSWGLAASNEQFF
-	TRBV3-1/TRBV3-2	TRBJ2-5	-	TGTGCCAGCAGCCAAGATGGGCAGGGATGGGAGACCCAGTACTTC	CASSQDGQGWETQYF
TRBD2	TRBV19	TRBJ2-7	-	TGTGCCAGCTCAAGCCGAGGGACAACCGGGGGGGTGTACGAGCAGTACTTC	CASSSRGTTGGVYEQYF
-	TRBV7-9	TRBJ1-1	-	TGTGCCAGCAGCTTCGAGGGATTCGGCACTGAAGCTTTCTTT	CASSFEGFGTEAFF
-	TRBV3-1/TRBV3-2	TRBJ2-4	-	TGTGCCAGCAGCCACGCTACTCGACAGTACTTC	CASSHATRQYF
-	TRBV6-5	TRBJ1-5	-	TGTGCCAGCGGGAGGACCGGGGATAATCAGCCCCAGCATTTT	CASGRTGDNQPQHF
-	TRBV27	TRBJ2-5	-	TGTGCCAGCAGTTTACAGGGTGGGGAGACCCAGTACTTC	CASSLQGGETQYF
-	TRBV19	TRBJ2-5	-	TGTGCCAGTGGAGGACAGCAAGAGACCCAGTACTTC	CASGGQQETQYF
TRBD2	TRBV2	TRBJ2-1	-	TGTGCCAGCAGTGAAGTGGTGGCTAGCGGGAGGGAAGACTACAATGAGCAGTTCTTC	CASSEVVASGREDYNEQFF
TRBD2	TRBV5-5	TRBJ2-7	-	TGTGCCAGCAGCTTGGGGACTAGCGGGAGTTACGAGCAGTACTTC	CASSLGTSGSYEQYF
TRBD1	TRBV6-1	TRBJ1-6	-	TGTGCCAGCAGTGAAACAGGGGGCGCCTATTCACCCCTCCACTTT	CASSETGGAYSPLHF
-	TRBV7-2	TRBJ1-5	-	TGTGCCAGCAGCTTGGGGGGGCGGAATCAGCCCCAGCATTTT	CASSLGGRNQPQHF
TRBD1	TRBV5-5	TRBJ2-1	-	TGTGCCAGCAGCTTGGAGAGATCAGGGGGCCATGAGCAGTTCTTC	CASSLERSGGHEQFF
-	TRBV10-3	TRBJ1-1	-	TGTGCCATCGCCTACAGGGATGACACTGAAGCTTTCTTT	CAIAYRDDTEAFF
-	TRBV9	TRBJ1-2	few	TGTGCCAGCAGCCGGACGAACGGGGGGGCTTATGGCTACACCTTC	CASSRTNGGAYGYTF
-	TRBV7-2	TRBJ2-1	-	TGTGCCAGCAGCTCCATTCCTTCCGGGTACAATGAGCAGTTCTTC	CASSSIPSGYNEQFF
TRBD1	TRBV7-9	TRBJ1-1	-	TGTGCCAGCAGCACGCGGACAGGGAACACTGAAGCTTTCTTT	CASSTRTGNTEAFF
TRBD1	TRBV3-1/TRBV3-2	TRBJ1-5	-	TGTGCCAGCAGCCAAGCGACAGGGGGCGGTCAGCCCCAGCATTTT	CASSQATGGGQPQHF
TRBD1	TRBV28	TRBJ2-7	few	TGTGCCAGCAGTGGACCCGGGACAGGTCCCTACGAGCAGTACTTC	CASSGPGTGPYEQYF
-	TRBV6-5	TRBJ1-3	-	TGTGCCTGCAGATTGGGGAGTGCGAACACCATATATTTT	CACRLGSANTIYF